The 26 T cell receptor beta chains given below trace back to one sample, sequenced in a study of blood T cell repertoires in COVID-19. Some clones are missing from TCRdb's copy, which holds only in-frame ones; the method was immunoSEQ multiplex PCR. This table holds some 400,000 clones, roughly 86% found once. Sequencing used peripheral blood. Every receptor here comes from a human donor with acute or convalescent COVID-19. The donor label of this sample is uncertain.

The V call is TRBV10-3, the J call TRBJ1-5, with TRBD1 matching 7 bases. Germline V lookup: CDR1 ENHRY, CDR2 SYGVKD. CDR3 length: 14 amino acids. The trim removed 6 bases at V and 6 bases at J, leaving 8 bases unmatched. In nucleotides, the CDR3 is TGTGCCATCAGCGAAGACAGGGCAGGTCAGCCCCAGCATTTT. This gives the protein CAISEDRAGQPQHF.

CDR3 DNA sequence: TGTGCCATCAAGGAGGCCGGGCAAGTAGAGACCCAGTACTTC. It yields the protein CAIKEAGQVETQYF. The gene calls are TRBV10-3 and TRBJ2-5, with a possible D match to TRBD2 (5 bases). The CDR3 extends over 14 amino acids. Trimming cost V 7 bases and J 4 bases, with 16 bases left between them. CDR1 and CDR2 from the germline V gene are ENHRY and SYGVKD.

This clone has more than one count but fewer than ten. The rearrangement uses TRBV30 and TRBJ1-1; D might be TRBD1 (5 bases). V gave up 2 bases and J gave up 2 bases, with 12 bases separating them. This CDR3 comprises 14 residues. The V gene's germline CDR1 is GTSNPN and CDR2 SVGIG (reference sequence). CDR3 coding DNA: TGTGCCTGGAGTCAAAAGGGGCCTAACACTGAAGCTTTCTTT. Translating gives CAWSQKGPNTEAFF.

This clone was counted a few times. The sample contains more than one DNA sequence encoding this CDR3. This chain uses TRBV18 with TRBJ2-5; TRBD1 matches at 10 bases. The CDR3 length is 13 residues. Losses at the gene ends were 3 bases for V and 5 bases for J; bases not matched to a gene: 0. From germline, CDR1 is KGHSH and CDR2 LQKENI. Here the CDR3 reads CASSPGQGETQYF. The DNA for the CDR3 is TGTGCCAGCTCACCGGGACAGGGGGAGACCCAGTACTTC.

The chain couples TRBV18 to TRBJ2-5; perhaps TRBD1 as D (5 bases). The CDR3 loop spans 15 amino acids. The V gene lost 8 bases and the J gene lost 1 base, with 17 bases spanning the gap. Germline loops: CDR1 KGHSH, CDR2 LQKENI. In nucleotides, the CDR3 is TGTGCCAGCCAGGGCGCCCGAGGAGTCCAAGAGACCCAGTACTTC. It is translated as CASQGARGVQETQYF.

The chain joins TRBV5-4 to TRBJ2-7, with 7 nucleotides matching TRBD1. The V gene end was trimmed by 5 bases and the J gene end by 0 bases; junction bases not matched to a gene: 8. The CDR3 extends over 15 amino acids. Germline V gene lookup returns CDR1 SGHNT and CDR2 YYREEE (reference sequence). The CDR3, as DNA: TGTGCCAGCAGTCGCCCGACAGGGAGCTCCTACGAGCAGTACTTC. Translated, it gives CASSRPTGSSYEQYF. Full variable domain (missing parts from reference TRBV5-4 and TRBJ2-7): ETGVTQSPTHLIKTRGQQVTLRCSSQSGHNTVSWYQQALGQGPQFIFQYYREEENGRGNFPPRFSGLQFPNYSSELNVNALELDDSALYLCASSRPTGSSYEQYFGPGTRLTVT.

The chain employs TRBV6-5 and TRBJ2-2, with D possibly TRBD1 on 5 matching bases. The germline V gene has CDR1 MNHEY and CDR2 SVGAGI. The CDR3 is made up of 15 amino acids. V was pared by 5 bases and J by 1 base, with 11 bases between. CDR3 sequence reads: CASSRQRLNTGELFF. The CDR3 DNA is TGTGCCAGCAGTAGACAGCGACTGAACACCGGGGAGCTGTTTTTT.

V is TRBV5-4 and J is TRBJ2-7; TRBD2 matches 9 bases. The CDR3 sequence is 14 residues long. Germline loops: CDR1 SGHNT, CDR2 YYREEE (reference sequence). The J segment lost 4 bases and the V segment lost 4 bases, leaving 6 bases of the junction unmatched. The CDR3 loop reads CASSPGLALYEQYF. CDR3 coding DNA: TGTGCCAGCAGCCCGGGACTAGCTTTATACGAGCAGTACTTC.

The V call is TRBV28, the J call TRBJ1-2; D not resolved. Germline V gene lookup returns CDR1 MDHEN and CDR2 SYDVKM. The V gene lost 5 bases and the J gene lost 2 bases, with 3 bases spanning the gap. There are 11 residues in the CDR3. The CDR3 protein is CASSQNYGYTF. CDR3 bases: TGTGCCAGCAGTCAAAACTATGGCTACACCTTC.

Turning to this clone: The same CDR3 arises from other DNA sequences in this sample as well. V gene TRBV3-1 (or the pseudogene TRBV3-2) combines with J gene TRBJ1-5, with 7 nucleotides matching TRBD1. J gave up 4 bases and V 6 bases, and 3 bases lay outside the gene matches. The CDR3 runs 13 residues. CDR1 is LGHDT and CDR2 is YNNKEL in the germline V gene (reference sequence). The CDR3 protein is CASSHRGNQPQHF. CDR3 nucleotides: TGTGCCAGCAGTCACAGGGGAAATCAGCCCCAGCATTTT.

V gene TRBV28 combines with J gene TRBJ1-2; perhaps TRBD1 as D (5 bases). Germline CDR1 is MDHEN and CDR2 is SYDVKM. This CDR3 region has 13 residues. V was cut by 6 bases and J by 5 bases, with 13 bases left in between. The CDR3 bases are TGTGCCAGCAGGGGAGGGGTCGGTTATGGCTACACCTTC. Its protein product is CASRGGVGYGYTF.

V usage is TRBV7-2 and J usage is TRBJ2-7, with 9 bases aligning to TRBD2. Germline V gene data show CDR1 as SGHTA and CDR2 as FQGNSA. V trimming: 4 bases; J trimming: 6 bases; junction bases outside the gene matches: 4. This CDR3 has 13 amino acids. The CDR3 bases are TGTGCCAGCAGCTCGGGACTAGCTGGCGAGCAGTACTTC. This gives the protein CASSSGLAGEQYF.

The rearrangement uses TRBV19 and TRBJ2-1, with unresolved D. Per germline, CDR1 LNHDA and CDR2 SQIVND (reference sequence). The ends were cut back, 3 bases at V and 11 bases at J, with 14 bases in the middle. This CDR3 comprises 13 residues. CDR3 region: CASSMEIRGQQFF. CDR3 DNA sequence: TGTGCCAGTAGTATGGAAATTAGAGGTCAGCAGTTCTTC.

The CDR3 bases are TGTGCCAGCAGCCGGGACAGGGGTTACACCGGGGAGCTGTTTTTT. This codes for CASSRDRGYTGELFF. This rearrangement joins TRBV5-5 to TRBJ2-2, with 10 nucleotides matching TRBD1. From germline, CDR1 is SGHKS and CDR2 YYEKEE (reference sequence). With 4 bases clipped from V and 3 bases from J, the junction kept 3 bases outside the gene matches. This CDR3 spans 15 amino acids.

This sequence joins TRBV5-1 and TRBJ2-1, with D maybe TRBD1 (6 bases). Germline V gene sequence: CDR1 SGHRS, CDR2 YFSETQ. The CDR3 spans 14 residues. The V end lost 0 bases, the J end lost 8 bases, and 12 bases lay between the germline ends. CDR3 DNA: TGCGCCAGCAGCTTGGTGGTAGCAGGGGATGAGCAGTTCTTC. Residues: CASSLVVAGDEQFF.

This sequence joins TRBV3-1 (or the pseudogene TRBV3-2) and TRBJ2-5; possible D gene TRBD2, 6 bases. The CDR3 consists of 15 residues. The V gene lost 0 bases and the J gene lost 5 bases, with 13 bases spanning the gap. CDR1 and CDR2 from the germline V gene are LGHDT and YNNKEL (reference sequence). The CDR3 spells CASSQDRLVLETQYF. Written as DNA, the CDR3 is TGTGCCAGCAGCCAAGACAGACTAGTTCTGGAGACCCAGTACTTC.

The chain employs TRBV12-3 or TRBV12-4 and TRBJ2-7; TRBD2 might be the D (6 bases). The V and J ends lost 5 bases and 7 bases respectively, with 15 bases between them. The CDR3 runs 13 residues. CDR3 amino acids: CASSPGLLTEQYF. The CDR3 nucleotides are TGTGCCAGCAGTCCGGGACTCTTAACTGAGCAGTACTTC.

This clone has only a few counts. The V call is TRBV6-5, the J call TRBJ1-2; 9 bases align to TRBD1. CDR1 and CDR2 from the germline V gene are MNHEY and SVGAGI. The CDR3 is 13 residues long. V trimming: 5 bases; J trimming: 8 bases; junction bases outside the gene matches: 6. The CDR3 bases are TGTGCCAGCAGTCTTGGGACAGGGAGAGGCTACACCTTC. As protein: CASSLGTGRGYTF.

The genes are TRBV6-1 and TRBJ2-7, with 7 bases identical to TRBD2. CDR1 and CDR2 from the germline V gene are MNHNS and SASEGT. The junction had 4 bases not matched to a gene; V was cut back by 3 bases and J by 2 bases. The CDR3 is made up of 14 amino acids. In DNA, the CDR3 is TGTGCCAGCAGTGAGGGACTACTCCCCTACGAGCAGTACTTC. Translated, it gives CASSEGLLPYEQYF.

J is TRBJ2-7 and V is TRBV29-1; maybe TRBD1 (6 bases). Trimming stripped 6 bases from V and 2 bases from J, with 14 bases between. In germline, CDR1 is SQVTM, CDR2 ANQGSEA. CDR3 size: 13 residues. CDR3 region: CSVRDTLTYEQYF. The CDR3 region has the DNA TGCAGCGTCCGGGACACCTTAACCTACGAGCAGTACTTC.

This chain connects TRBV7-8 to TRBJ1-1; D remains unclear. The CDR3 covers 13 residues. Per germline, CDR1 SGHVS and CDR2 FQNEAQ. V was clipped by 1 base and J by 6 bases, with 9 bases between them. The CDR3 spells CASSLGGWAEAFF. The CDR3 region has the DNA TGTGCCAGCAGCTTAGGAGGGTGGGCTGAAGCTTTCTTT.

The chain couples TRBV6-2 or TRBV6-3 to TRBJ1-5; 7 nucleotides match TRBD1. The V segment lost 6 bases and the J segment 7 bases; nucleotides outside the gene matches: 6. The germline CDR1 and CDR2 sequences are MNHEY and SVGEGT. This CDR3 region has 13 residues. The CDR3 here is CASSPDRVQPQHF. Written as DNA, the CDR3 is TGTGCCAGCAGCCCCGACAGGGTACAGCCCCAGCATTTT.

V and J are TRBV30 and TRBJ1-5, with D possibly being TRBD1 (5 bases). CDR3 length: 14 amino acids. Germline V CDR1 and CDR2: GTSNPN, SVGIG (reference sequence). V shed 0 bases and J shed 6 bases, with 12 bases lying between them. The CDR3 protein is CAWSVRRGTQPQHF. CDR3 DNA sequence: TGTGCCTGGAGTGTCCGGAGGGGTACTCAGCCCCAGCATTTT. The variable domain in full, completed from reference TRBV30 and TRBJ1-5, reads SQTIHQWPATLVQPVGSPLSLECTVEGTSNPNLYWYRQAAGRGLQLLFYSVGIGQISSEVPQNLSASRPQDRQFILSSKKLLLSDSGFYLCAWSVRRGTQPQHFGDGTRLSIL.

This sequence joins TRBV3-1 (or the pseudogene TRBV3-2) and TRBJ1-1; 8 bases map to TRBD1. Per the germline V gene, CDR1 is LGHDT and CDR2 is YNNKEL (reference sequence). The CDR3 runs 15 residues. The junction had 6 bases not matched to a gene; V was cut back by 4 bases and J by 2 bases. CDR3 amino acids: CASSLGTGKNTEAFF. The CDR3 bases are TGTGCCAGCAGCCTCGGGACAGGAAAAAACACTGAAGCTTTCTTT.

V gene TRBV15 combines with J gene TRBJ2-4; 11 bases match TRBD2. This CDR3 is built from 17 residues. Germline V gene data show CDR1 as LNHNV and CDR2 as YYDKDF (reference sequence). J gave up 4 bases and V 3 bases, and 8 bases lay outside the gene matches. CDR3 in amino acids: CATSRGGLADGKNIQYF. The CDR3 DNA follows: TGTGCCACCAGCAGGGGGGGACTAGCGGATGGGAAAAACATTCAGTACTTC.

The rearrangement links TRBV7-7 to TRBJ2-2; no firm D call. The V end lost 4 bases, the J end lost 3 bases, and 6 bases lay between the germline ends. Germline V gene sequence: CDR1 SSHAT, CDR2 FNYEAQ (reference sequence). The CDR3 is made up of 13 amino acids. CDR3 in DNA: TGTGCCAGCAGCTCCGACTACACCGGGGAGCTGTTTTTT. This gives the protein CASSSDYTGELFF.